Detailed here is one T cell receptor beta chain. This sample's TCRbeta library carried unique molecular identifier barcodes. TCRdb reanalysed the PCR reads using MiXCR and keeps one entry per CDR3 protein. Here the sample spans about 610,000 distinct CDR3 sequences, 10% to 13% being singletons. Trimming at V came to 5 bases and at J to 1 base, leaving 13 bases not matched to a gene. The germline V gene encodes CDR1 SGHTA and CDR2 FQGNSA. CDR3 length: 17 residues. This specimen comes from a study of T-cell reconstitution after alpha-beta-depleted transplantation in children. The chain uses TRBV7-2 and TRBJ2-7, with TRBD2 matching 8 bases. The sample here was PBMCs from the stem cell graft donor, taken from the stem cell graft. The clonotype originates from a human donor who donated a stem cell graft to a child with acute myeloid leukemia. CDR3 sequence reads: CASSRRSGTRPSYEQYF. Here the CDR3 DNA reads TGTGCCAGCAGCCGGAGGTCCGGGACTAGACCTTCCTACGAGCAGTACTTC.